A single sample gave rise to the 32 T cell receptor beta chains below, sequenced in a study of T cell changes during pregnancy in multiple sclerosis (dated by TCRdb to about 2019). Libraries were constructed by the immunoSEQ multiplex PCR assay. Sourced from immuneACCESS, this table was stored by TCRdb with only in-frame sequences that have V and J called. A share of the clones is absent; for the studies checked, an unresolved V gene accounts for under half, and the remainder has no known explanation. This sample is represented by 35,000 to 50,000 clones; around 90% of them were singletons. Clones ranked in the top ten supply approximately 1.2% of the sample. The sequencing used CD4+ T cells from peripheral blood mononuclear cells, collected in the second trimester of pregnancy. The receptors were gathered from a female donor with multiple sclerosis, enrolled in a pregnancy study.

The rearrangement joins TRBV5-6 to TRBJ2-2, with a possible D match to TRBD2 (6 bases). V lost 0 bases to trimming and J lost 4 bases, with 16 bases between them. The CDR3 runs to 17 residues. The germline V gene encodes CDR1 SGHDT and CDR2 YYEEEE. The CDR3 nucleotides are TGTGCCAGCAGCTTGGCGGCGGGGAGAGGCCCCACCGGGGAGCTGTTTTTT. Translated, it gives CASSLAAGRGPTGELFF.

This rearrangement joins TRBV2 to TRBJ2-7, with TRBD1 matching over 10 bases. The CDR3 totals 15 residues. The junction had 9 bases not matched to a gene; V was cut back by 5 bases and J by 5 bases. Germline loops: CDR1 SNHLY, CDR2 FYNNEI. CDR3 DNA: TGTGCCAGCAGTCAAGACAGGGGGCGATTTAACGAGCAGTACTTC. Protein: CASSQDRGRFNEQYF.

The V and J genes are TRBV5-1 and TRBJ2-7, with TRBD1 identical over 10 bases. The CDR3 consists of 15 residues. In germline, CDR1 is SGHRS, CDR2 YFSETQ. Germline trimming cut 4 bases from V and 6 bases from J; bases unmatched to any gene: 10. The CDR3, as DNA: TGCGCCAGCAGCCGGCAGACAGGGGGCGGAAGCGAGCAGTACTTC. This sequence encodes CASSRQTGGGSEQYF.

The chain links TRBV28 to TRBJ2-2; the D is unclear. Looked up from germline, CDR1 is MDHEN and CDR2 is SYDVKM. This CDR3 is 15 amino acids long. V shed 2 bases and J shed 8 bases, with 15 bases lying between them. The CDR3 DNA sequence: TGTGCCAGCAGTTTAATGAGGTTAAACGTGGGGGAGCTGTTTTTT. As protein: CASSLMRLNVGELFF.

The rearrangement links TRBV11-3 to TRBJ1-5, with 8 bases fitting TRBD1. Unmatched junction bases numbered 7, after V lost 7 bases and J lost 5 bases. Germline V CDR1 and CDR2: SGHNT, YENEEA. The CDR3 has 14 residues. In DNA form, the CDR3 reads TGTGCCAGCACCGCGAGGACAGGGTATCAGCCCCAGCATTTT. This encodes CASTARTGYQPQHF.

This clone was recorded once. This chain connects TRBV6-1 to TRBJ2-7; D unclear. With 2 bases removed from V and 3 bases from J, the gap between germline ends came to 11 bases. Germline V gives CDR1 MNHNS, CDR2 SASEGT. The CDR3 is 14 residues long. CDR3 coding DNA: TGTGCCAGCAGTGAAACTCCCAACGGCTACGAGCAGTACTTC. Protein product: CASSETPNGYEQYF.

V is TRBV29-1 and J is TRBJ1-4, with D possibly TRBD1 on 5 matching bases. V was pared by 5 bases and J by 5 bases, with 18 bases between. Germline CDR1 reads SQVTM; CDR2 reads ANQGSEA. CDR3 size: 15 residues. DNA for the CDR3: TGCAGCGTTTCCCGAGGCGGGGGTCGAAATGAAAAACTGTTTTTT. Translating it yields CSVSRGGGRNEKLFF. The entire variable domain, with the rest obtained from reference TRBV29-1 and TRBJ1-4, is as follows: SAVISQKPSRDICQRGTSLTIQCQVDSQVTMMFWYRQQPGQSLTLIATANQGSEATYESGFVIDKFPISRPNLTFSTLTVSNMSPEDSSIYLCSVSRGGGRNEKLFFGSGTQLSVL.

The chain employs TRBV15 and TRBJ2-5, with TRBD2 matching over 9 bases. CDR3 length: 15 residues. CDR1 is LNHNV, CDR2 YYDKDF, per germline (reference sequence). After removal of 4 bases from V and 5 bases from J, the junction contained 8 bases not matched to a gene. CDR3 in DNA: TGTGCCACCAGCACGGGACAGCGGGGGGCGGAGACCCAGTACTTC. Translated: CATSTGQRGAETQYF. Full variable domain (outside the CDR3, taken from reference TRBV15 and TRBJ2-5): DAMVIQNPRYQVTQFGKPVTLSCSQTLNHNVMYWYQQKSSQAPKLLFHYYDKDFNNEADTPDNFQSRRPNTSFCFLDIRSPGLGDTAMYLCATSTGQRGAETQYFGPGTRLLVL.

The chain recombines TRBV14 with TRBJ2-1; D perhaps matches TRBD2 (6 bases). The germline V and J ends were trimmed by 2 bases and 12 bases, with 8 bases remaining between them. The CDR3 length is 11 residues. Germline-derived CDR1 and CDR2 are SGHDN and FVKESK. The CDR3 loop reads CASSQQGGQFF. DNA for the CDR3: TGTGCCAGCAGCCAACAGGGAGGGCAGTTCTTC.

The rearrangement uses TRBV15 and TRBJ1-4; the match to TRBD1 covers 10 bases. The CDR3 sequence is 14 residues long. The ends lost 1 base at V and 7 bases at J; junction bases unmatched: 0. Per germline, CDR1 LNHNV and CDR2 YYDKDF (reference sequence). The CDR3 is CATSRGTGGEKLFF. The CDR3 DNA reads TGTGCCACCAGCAGAGGGACAGGGGGTGAAAAACTGTTTTTT.

V gene TRBV9 combines with J gene TRBJ1-1, with D possibly matching TRBD1 (5 bases). The V end lost 0 bases, the J end lost 4 bases, and 13 bases lay between the germline ends. This CDR3 has 15 residues. Germline values: CDR1 SGDLS, CDR2 YYNGEE. The CDR3 here is CASSVVGFGGTEAFF. CDR3 nucleotides: TGTGCCAGCAGCGTAGTGGGCTTCGGGGGCACTGAAGCTTTCTTT.

In regard to this clone: Relative to the germline gene, one junction end is altered; a read error may explain this. The gene calls are TRBV30 and TRBJ1-3; TRBD1 might be the D (6 bases). The CDR3 sequence is 12 residues long. Germline CDR1 is GTSNPN and CDR2 is SVGIG (reference sequence). As DNA, the CDR3 is TGTGCCTGGGGACAGTCTGGGAACACCATATATTTT. Translated: CAWGQSGNTIYF. The full variable domain, in which reference TRBV30 and TRBJ1-3 provide the parts outside the CDR3, is SQTIHQWPATLVQPVGSPLSLECTVEGTSNPNLYWYRQAAGRGLQLLFYSVGIGQISSEVPQNLSASRPQDRQFILSSKKLLLSDSGFYLCAWGQSGNTIYFGEGSWLTVV.

The rearrangement joins TRBV7-8 to TRBJ2-3; D may be TRBD1 (6 bases). V dropped 1 base and J dropped 3 bases, with 11 bases sitting between them. Germline lookup yields CDR1 SGHVS and CDR2 FQNEAQ. The CDR3 contains 15 residues. The chain's CDR3 is CASSLGTGLTDTQYF. For the CDR3, the DNA is TGTGCCAGCAGCTTAGGTACAGGGCTTACAGATACGCAGTATTTT.

This clone has just a few counts. The rearrangement links TRBV9 to TRBJ1-2, with 10 positions matching TRBD1. V gave up 0 bases and J gave up 4 bases; unmatched junction bases: 6. The CDR3 runs 16 residues. The germline V gene encodes CDR1 SGDLS and CDR2 YYNGEE. The CDR3 region is CASSVGGTGVLYGYTF. CDR3 DNA sequence: TGTGCCAGCAGCGTAGGAGGGACAGGGGTTCTCTATGGCTACACCTTC.

This clone was observed a single time. The chain joins TRBV5-6 to TRBJ1-6; the D gene is possibly TRBD1 (6 bases). V lost 3 bases and J 8 bases, leaving 12 bases between the germline ends. The CDR3 extends over 14 amino acids. Germline V lookup: CDR1 SGHDT, CDR2 YYEEEE. Here the CDR3 reads CASSYGTPDSPLHF. Here the CDR3 DNA reads TGTGCCAGCAGCTACGGGACACCGGATTCACCCCTCCACTTT.

The gene calls are TRBV29-1 and TRBJ2-1; 12 bases agree with TRBD2. The V gene's germline CDR1 is SQVTM and CDR2 ANQGSEA. The CDR3 covers 18 residues. J lost 7 bases, V lost 4 bases, and 17 bases had no gene match. The CDR3 region is CSVGGPGTLAGGFNEQFF. The CDR3 coding sequence is TGCAGCGTTGGGGGGCCAGGGACGCTAGCGGGAGGGTTTAATGAGCAGTTCTTC.

This rearrangement joins TRBV7-9 to TRBJ1-1, with D possibly TRBD1 on 5 matching bases. Between the trimmed V and J ends, which lost 11 bases and 10 bases, there was a span of 14 bases. The CDR3 spans 10 residues. The V gene's germline CDR1 is SEHNR and CDR2 FQNEAQ (reference sequence). The CDR3 DNA reads as TGTGCCGGGGCGGCCTCCGGAGCTTTCTTT. This sequence encodes CAGAASGAFF.

The V call is TRBV4-1, the J call TRBJ2-1; 8 positions match TRBD2. After removal of 3 bases from V and 4 bases from J, the junction contained 11 bases not matched to a gene. CDR3 length equals 17 residues. CDR1 is MGHRA and CDR2 is YSYEKL in the germline V gene. CDR3 region: CASSQLGVAGGYNEQFF. CDR3 DNA sequence: TGCGCCAGCAGCCAGTTAGGGGTGGCGGGAGGTTACAATGAGCAGTTCTTC.

The V gene is TRBV27, the J gene TRBJ2-1; 12 bases are a match to TRBD2. J gave up 10 bases and V 6 bases, and 4 bases lay outside the gene matches. Per the germline V gene, CDR1 is MNHEY and CDR2 is SMNVEV (reference sequence). The CDR3 is 13 residues long. The CDR3 bases are TGTGCCAGCAGGGCTAGCGGGAGGGACGAGCAGTTCTTC. This sequence encodes CASRASGRDEQFF.

As regards this clone: Germline is not matched at one junction end, which may reflect a read error. The rearrangement links TRBV11-3 to TRBJ2-3; no firm D call. The CDR3 sequence is 12 residues long. The germline CDR1 and CDR2 sequences are SGHNT and YENEEA. This CDR3 is CATDKGTDTQYF. As DNA, the CDR3 is TGTGCCACTGACAAAGGCACTGATACGCAGTATTTT.

The chain links TRBV10-3 to TRBJ2-3; 7 bases align to TRBD1. V lost 10 bases to trimming and J lost 2 bases; unmatched junction nucleotides: 6. There are 13 residues in the CDR3. Germline V gene lookup returns CDR1 ENHRY and CDR2 SYGVKD. The CDR3 loop reads CATHRGHTDTQYF. The CDR3 bases are TGTGCCACACACAGGGGCCACACAGATACGCAGTATTTT.

V gene TRBV29-1 combines with J gene TRBJ2-7, with TRBD1 identical over 7 bases. Trimming removed 8 bases from V and 2 bases from J; junction bases left unmatched: 6. This CDR3 comprises 12 residues. Germline CDR1 SQVTM, CDR2 ANQGSEA. The CDR3 sequence: CSTRTGAYEQYF. DNA for the CDR3: TGCAGCACTAGGACAGGCGCCTACGAGCAGTACTTC.

The chain carries TRBV4-2 and TRBJ2-2; 10 nucleotides match TRBD2. Germline CDR1 reads LGHNA; CDR2 reads YNFKEQ. The CDR3 length is 16 residues. V was clipped by 2 bases and J by 3 bases; unmatched bases: 3. Here the CDR3 DNA reads TGTGCCAGCAGCCAACTTGGACTAGCGGACACCGGGGAGCTGTTTTTT. Protein product: CASSQLGLADTGELFF.

The gene calls are TRBV7-2 and TRBJ2-2; D not certain. This CDR3 comprises 14 residues. V gave up 5 bases and J gave up 5 bases, with 12 bases separating them. Per the germline V gene, CDR1 is SGHTA and CDR2 is FQGNSA. Here the CDR3 reads CASSRHPVTGELFF. CDR3 sequence (DNA): TGTGCCAGCAGCCGCCACCCGGTGACCGGGGAGCTGTTTTTT.

This chain connects TRBV4-2 to TRBJ2-2; 11 bases align to TRBD2. This CDR3 contains 17 residues. V was clipped by 4 bases and J by 0 bases; unmatched bases: 4. Germline V gene data show CDR1 as LGHNA and CDR2 as YNFKEQ. The CDR3 sequence is CASSPRLAGSNTGELFF. As DNA, the CDR3 is TGTGCCAGCAGCCCACGACTAGCGGGATCGAACACCGGGGAGCTGTTTTTT.

DNA of the CDR3: TGTGCCAGCAGTTACTCGACAGGGAACACTGAAGCTTTCTTT. Encoded protein: CASSYSTGNTEAFF. This chain uses TRBV6-6 with TRBJ1-1, with D possibly being TRBD1 (6 bases). CDR1 is MNHNY and CDR2 is SVGAGI in the germline V gene (reference sequence). V lost 0 bases and J lost 1, with 6 bases in between. The CDR3 sequence is 14 residues long.

The gene calls are TRBV25-1 and TRBJ2-7; D gene ambiguous. V lost 4 bases and J lost 1, with 5 bases in between. Germline V CDR1 and CDR2: MGHDK, SYGVNS. CDR3 length: 12 amino acids. The CDR3 sequence is CASSGQSYEQYF. The CDR3 DNA reads TGTGCCAGCAGTGGGCAGTCCTACGAGCAGTACTTC.

This chain joins TRBV19 and TRBJ1-1; D is unclear. V dropped 4 bases and J dropped 0 bases, with 6 bases sitting between them. From germline, CDR1 is LNHDA and CDR2 SQIVND (reference sequence). The CDR3 extends over 13 amino acids. The CDR3 DNA is TGTGCCAGTAGTAAATTATTGAACACTGAAGCTTTCTTT. It encodes CASSKLLNTEAFF. Based on the CDR3 plus reference TRBV19 and TRBJ1-1, the full variable domain is DGGITQSPKYLFRKEGQNVTLSCEQNLNHDAMYWYRQDPGQGLRLIYYSQIVNDFQKGDIAEGYSVSREKKESFPLTVTSAQKNPTAFYLCASSKLLNTEAFFGQGTRLTVV.

CDR3 sequence (DNA): TGTGCCAGCAGCTTATTGCGGGGGAAGGTCGGCTACGAGCAGTACTTC. This sequence encodes CASSLLRGKVGYEQYF. The rearrangement links TRBV11-2 to TRBJ2-7, with 7 bases lining up with TRBD2. The CDR3 runs to 16 residues. V was pared by 2 bases and J by 3 bases, with 10 bases of the junction left unmatched. The V gene's germline CDR1 is SGHAT and CDR2 FQNNGV.

The genes are TRBV6-5 and TRBJ1-2; possibly TRBD1 for D (6 bases). Germline CDR1 reads MNHEY; CDR2 reads SVGAGI. The ends were cut back, 4 bases at V and 7 bases at J, with 10 bases in the middle. The CDR3 loop spans 12 amino acids. CDR3 loop: CASSLGAGGYTF. The CDR3 coding sequence is TGTGCCAGCAGTTTGGGGGCGGGTGGCTACACCTTC.

The rearrangement joins TRBV19 to TRBJ2-2; D is perhaps TRBD1 (6 bases). The V gene lost 7 bases and the J gene lost 7 bases, with 13 bases spanning the gap. Per the germline V gene, CDR1 is LNHDA and CDR2 is SQIVND (reference sequence). The CDR3 length is 13 residues. In DNA, the CDR3 is TGTGCCAGTACCTACAGGGTAGACGGGGAGCTGTTTTTT. This codes for CASTYRVDGELFF.

This clone has a single count. V gene TRBV5-6 combines with J gene TRBJ1-5; unclear D gene. The CDR3 length is 13 residues. Germline CDR1 is SGHDT and CDR2 is YYEEEE. The V gene lost 5 bases and the J gene lost 3 bases, with 9 bases spanning the gap. The CDR3 DNA is TGTGCCAGCAGTTACGGGTTCAATCAGCCCCAGCATTTT. Encoded protein: CASSYGFNQPQHF.